These 7 T cell receptor beta chains were all obtained from the same sample, sequenced in a study of blood T cell repertoires in COVID-19. The table came from immunoSEQ multiplex PCR; TCRdb's copy has only in-frame clones and leaves some out. The data contain about 220,000 clones, 70% to 85% of them singletons. The sequenced sample was PBMCs or T cells enriched from blood (not recorded which). The receptors come from a man in his forties who had recovered from COVID-19.

DNA of the CDR3: TGTGCCAGTACCCGGGGTCTCTATTCACCCCTCCACTTT. Protein product: CASTRGLYSPLHF. The J gene is TRBJ1-6, the V gene TRBV19, with no clear D. The V gene's germline CDR1 is LNHDA and CDR2 SQIVND (reference sequence). V lost 7 bases, J lost 8 bases, and 12 bases lay in between. The CDR3 spans 13 residues.

This chain connects TRBV27 to TRBJ2-1; 8 bases are shared with TRBD2. The J segment lost 1 base and the V segment lost 6 bases, leaving 2 bases of the junction unmatched. CDR1 is MNHEY, CDR2 SMNVEV, per germline (reference sequence). The CDR3 length is 14 residues. The CDR3 DNA reads TGTGCCAGCAGCCGCGGGGGGTCCTACAATGAGCAGTTCTTC. It codes for CASSRGGSYNEQFF.

Only a few counts were recorded for this clone. Within the sample, other DNA sequences also encode this same CDR3. This chain links TRBV14 with TRBJ2-2; no clear D gene. The CDR3 covers 17 residues. With 0 bases removed from V and 0 bases from J, the gap between germline ends came to 11 bases. Germline V CDR1 and CDR2: SGHDN, FVKESK. The DNA of the CDR3 is TGTGCCAGCAGCCAAGATCTGACCGGGTCGAACACCGGGGAGCTGTTTTTT. This sequence encodes CASSQDLTGSNTGELFF. Combining the CDR3 with reference TRBV14 and TRBJ2-2 gives the whole variable domain EAGVTQFPSHSVIEKGQTVTLRCDPISGHDNLYWYRRVMGKEIKFLLHFVKESKQDESGMPNNRFLAERTGGTYSTLKVQPAELEDSGVYFCASSQDLTGSNTGELFFGEGSRLTVL.

For the CDR3, the DNA is TGTGCCAGCAGCTTCGACAAGAGTCAGCCCCAGCATTTT. This gives the protein CASSFDKSQPQHF. The genes are TRBV11-1 and TRBJ1-5; D uncertain. The CDR3 length is 13 residues. Germline V gene sequence: CDR1 SGHAT, CDR2 FQDESV (reference sequence). V dropped 3 bases and J dropped 6 bases, with 9 bases sitting between them.

This chain joins TRBV5-4 and TRBJ1-2; 9 bases align to TRBD1. This CDR3 is built from 16 residues. In germline, CDR1 is SGHNT, CDR2 YYREEE (reference sequence). With 4 bases clipped from V and 8 bases from J, the junction kept 15 bases outside the gene matches. The CDR3 coding sequence is TGTGCCAGCAGCCCCGGTCGGGACAGGGTAGCAGGCGGCTACACCTTC. This encodes CASSPGRDRVAGGYTF.

V is TRBV3-1 (or the pseudogene TRBV3-2) and J is TRBJ1-2; D possibly corresponds to TRBD1 (5 bases). Trimming shortened V by 3 bases and J by 7 bases, and 9 bases separated the two germline ends. Per the germline V gene, CDR1 is LGHDT and CDR2 is YNNKEL (reference sequence). This CDR3 has 12 amino acids. Here the CDR3 DNA reads TGTGCCAGCAGCCAGGGTCAGGGTGGCTACACCTTC. Residues: CASSQGQGGYTF.

This clone appeared a few times. The chain recombines TRBV28 with TRBJ2-7; possibly TRBD2 for D (6 bases). The CDR3 extends over 13 amino acids. The germline CDR1 and CDR2 sequences are MDHEN and SYDVKM. Trimming removed 5 bases at V and 2 bases at J, with 10 bases between. The CDR3 protein is CASSAGTAYEQYF. In nucleotides, the CDR3 is TGTGCCAGCAGTGCGGGGACGGCCTACGAGCAGTACTTC.